Shown below are 9 T cell receptor beta chains from a single sample sequenced in a study of T cells in Graves' hyperthyroidism and ophthalmopathy (dated by TCRdb to 2018 to 2020). Library construction relied on multiplex PCR. The sample was run on an Illumina HiSeq 2000. The TCR beta CDR3 regions were amplified from the RNA transcripts. For the first round of RT-PCR on the TCR CDR3, the HTBI primer set was used together with the Qiagen OneStep RT-PCR kit. TCRdb redid the processing of the public reads, applying fastp at Q25 and MiXCR, and retained in-frame beta chains. For every CDR3 protein sequence, its rows merge into one entry that carries the most common genes and DNA. The sample includes around 56,000 distinct CDR3 sequences, with around half observed a single time. Of the sample, around an eighth is held by the ten largest clones. Input material: blood. Every receptor here comes from a woman aged 25 to 45 with Graves' ophthalmopathy.

This clonotype was found many times. The V call is TRBV5-1, the J call TRBJ2-2, with D possibly being TRBD1 (5 bases). The CDR3 is made up of 13 amino acids. Germline values: CDR1 SGHRS, CDR2 YFSETQ. Trimming removed 2 bases at V and 6 bases at J, with 8 bases between. The CDR3, as DNA: TGCGCCAGCAGCTTTCAGGGTCCCGGGGAGCTGTTTTTT. Translating gives CASSFQGPGELFF.

The chain has TRBV6-4 and TRBJ2-1; 14 bases match TRBD2. This CDR3 has 17 residues. The trim removed 5 bases at V and 6 bases at J, leaving 9 bases unmatched. Germline loops: CDR1 MRHNA, CDR2 SNTAGT. CDR3 bases: TGTGCCAGCAGTTCCCCGGGACTAGCGGGAGACCTCAATGAGCAGTTCTTC. Residues: CASSSPGLAGDLNEQFF.

The chain carries TRBV20-1 and TRBJ2-3; 14 bases line up with TRBD2. The germline V gene encodes CDR1 DFQATT and CDR2 SNEGSKA (reference sequence). The CDR3 runs to 14 residues. V shed 5 bases and J 11 bases; nucleotides not matched to a gene: 9. CDR3 residues: CSAGGLAGADEQYF. As DNA, the CDR3 is TGCAGTGCTGGGGGACTAGCGGGAGCAGATGAGCAGTATTTT.

The chain employs TRBV10-2 and TRBJ2-1; 12 bases map to TRBD2. Germline CDR1 WSHSY, CDR2 SAAADI. The trim removed 8 bases at V and 6 bases at J, leaving 5 bases unmatched. The CDR3 loop spans 14 amino acids. CDR3 nucleotides: TGCGCCAGCCGAGGACTAGCGGGATCCAATGAGCAGTTCTTC. Protein product: CASRGLAGSNEQFF.

Comment on this clonotype: This likely comes from a read error, as the CDR3 has no conserved phenylalanine or tryptophan at its end. This chain joins TRBV7-3 and TRBJ2-2; D unclear. Per germline, CDR1 SGHTA and CDR2 FQGTGA. The CDR3 runs 14 residues. Deletions cut 1 base from V and 6 bases from J, with 9 bases between. The CDR3 loop reads CASSLIGRPGELFL. CDR3 DNA sequence: TGTGCCAGCAGCTTAATTGGAAGACCCGGGGAGCTGTTTTTG.

This clonotype has at least ten counts. The V and J genes are TRBV19 and TRBJ1-2, with a weak D call TRBD1 (5 bases). This CDR3 has 15 residues. V lost 1 base to trimming and J lost 2 bases, with 11 bases between them. Germline lookup yields CDR1 LNHDA and CDR2 SQIVND (reference sequence). The CDR3 region has the DNA TGTGCCAGTAGTATAGCTGCAGGGAGGAACTATGGCTACACCTTC. Residues: CASSIAAGRNYGYTF.

The CDR3 loop reads CASSLGTAGANVLTF. CDR3 DNA: TGTGCCAGCAGCCTAGGGACAGCTGGGGCCAACGTCCTGACTTTC. The chain employs TRBV7-6 and TRBJ2-6; 7 bases map to TRBD1. The V and J ends lost 5 bases and 2 bases, in that order; junction bases with no gene match: 3. The CDR3 spans 15 residues. Germline V gene data show CDR1 as SGHVS and CDR2 as FNYEAQ.

Regarding this clonotype: The conserved phenylalanine or tryptophan is not found at the CDR3 terminus, so this likely reflects a read error. The DNA is omitted, as the CDR3 cannot be located on it reliably, and the CDR3 follows TCRdb's listing. The chain links TRBV20-1 to TRBJ1-1. Ends included, the CDR3 has 13 residues. Germline CDR1 reads DFQATT; CDR2 reads SNEGSKA (reference sequence). The CDR3 sequence is CSARTPQNTEAFL.

This clonotype was observed many times. The J gene is TRBJ1-2, the V gene TRBV7-9; no clear D. The CDR3 extends over 16 amino acids. CDR1 and CDR2 from the germline V gene are SEHNR and FQNEAQ (reference sequence). V was trimmed by 5 bases and J by 0 bases, leaving 16 bases between them. The CDR3 sequence is CASSRSSGLTNYGYTF. The CDR3 region has the DNA TGTGCCAGCAGCCGGAGTTCGGGCCTCACTAACTATGGCTACACCTTC.